Each of the 10 T cell receptor beta chains below was sequenced from the same sample in a study of glioma-infiltrating T cells (dated by TCRdb to the mid-2010s). The instrument was an Illumina MiSeq. The iRepertoire nested amplicon-rescue multiplex PCR (arm-PCR) platform was used to amplify TCR alpha and beta CDR3 regions from RNA. The public reads were quality trimmed at Q25 with fastp and then assembled into clones with MiXCR by TCRdb, keeping productive beta chains. Entries are consolidated by CDR3 protein sequence, retaining the most common genes and DNA. Here the sample has 160,000 or so distinct CDR3 sequences; more than 35% occur a single time. The ten largest clonotypes hold around 5% of the sample. The specimen was glioma tissue, nonneoplastic brain tissue, or PBMCs (not recorded which). The receptors come from a human donor with low-grade glioma or glioblastoma, undergoing nonglioma brain surgery, or in good health (not recorded which).

About this clonotype: It may be a read error: a sequence one base away is much more abundant. This chain uses TRBV3-1 with TRBJ1-6; D gene uncertain. This CDR3 has 13 amino acids. Germline CDR1 reads LGHDT; CDR2 reads YNNKEL (reference sequence). Trimming took off 2 bases at V and 7 bases at J, with 6 bases between the two ends. The CDR3 DNA is TGTGCCAGCAGCCAAAATCGGAATTCACCCCTCCACTTT. This translates into CASSQNRNSPLHF.

This clonotype came up a few times. The chain is built from TRBV20-1 and TRBJ2-2; TRBD2 agrees at 7 bases. The junction had 10 bases not matched to a gene; V was cut back by 0 bases and J by 6 bases. Germline-derived CDR1 and CDR2 are DFQATT and SNEGSKA (reference sequence). There are 16 residues in the CDR3. Written as DNA, the CDR3 is TGCAGTGCTAGAGATTCGGCGGGAGAGTTGCCCGGGGAGCTGTTTTTT. Translating gives CSARDSAGELPGELFF.

This clonotype has at least ten counts. V usage is TRBV12-3 or TRBV12-4 and J usage is TRBJ1-5; D is unclear. This CDR3 is built from 11 residues. Trimming took 3 bases from V and 13 from J, leaving 10 bases between them. For the CDR3, the DNA is TGTGCCAGCAGTTTCGCTGGAGGACAGCATTTT. It codes for CASSFAGGQHF.

With regard to this clonotype: One end of the junction fails to match germline, which may point to a read error. The V and J genes are TRBV7-9 and TRBJ2-1; 9 positions match TRBD2. The CDR3 is 15 residues long. CDR1 is SEHNR, CDR2 FQNEAQ, per germline (reference sequence). CDR3 protein: CAGSLDSGGYNEQFF. CDR3 DNA: TGTGCCGGCAGCTTGGATAGCGGGGGATACAATGAGCAGTTCTTC.

Only a few counts were recorded for this clonotype. The genes are TRBV5-1 and TRBJ2-5, with TRBD1 matching 7 bases. Germline V lookup: CDR1 SGHRS, CDR2 YFSETQ. The CDR3 sequence is 16 residues long. After removal of 4 bases from V and 3 bases from J, the junction contained 12 bases not matched to a gene. The chain's CDR3 is CASSIMASGTEETQYF. The CDR3 DNA sequence: TGCGCCAGCAGCATTATGGCGTCGGGGACAGAAGAGACCCAGTACTTC.

This clonotype was detected only a few times. The V call is TRBV2, the J call TRBJ2-1, with 7 positions matching TRBD1. The V segment lost 7 bases and the J segment 0 bases; nucleotides outside the gene matches: 9. The CDR3 extends over 16 amino acids. Germline V lookup: CDR1 SNHLY, CDR2 FYNNEI. The CDR3 DNA reads TGTGCCAGCATTCGAAAGGGGGCGAGCTCCTACAATGAGCAGTTCTTC. Encoded protein: CASIRKGASSYNEQFF.

This clonotype has at least ten counts. The rearrangement uses TRBV7-2 and TRBJ2-7; either TRBD1 or TRBD2 may fit D (5 bases each). The CDR3 sequence is 14 residues long. V was pared by 5 bases and J by 2 bases, with 13 bases between. The germline V gene encodes CDR1 SGHTA and CDR2 FQGNSA. The CDR3 region has the DNA TGTGCCAGCAGCCCCCGGGACGGAGCCTACGAGCAGTACTTC. Its protein product is CASSPRDGAYEQYF.

Concerning this clonotype: Since the CDR3 does not end with the conserved phenylalanine or tryptophan, this likely comes from a read error. The V call is TRBV18, the J call TRBJ2-7; maybe TRBD1 (6 bases). The CDR3 has 15 residues. Looked up from germline, CDR1 is KGHSH and CDR2 is LQKENI. Trimming took 1 base from V and 2 from J, leaving 12 bases between them. The CDR3 reads CASSPQQGKAYEQYS. The CDR3 DNA sequence: TGTGCCAGCTCACCACAGCAGGGGAAAGCCTACGAGCAGTACTCC.

This clonotype has just one count. A much larger clonotype is one base distant, so this may be a read error. This CDR3 is CASSQDGGTRGSTLHF. The CDR3 DNA reads as TGTGCCAGCAGCCAAGATGGGGGGACCAGAGGCTCAACCCTCCACTTT. The chain recombines TRBV3-1 with TRBJ1-6, with D possibly matching TRBD1 (5 bases). V lost 0 bases, J lost 14 bases, and 20 bases lay in between. Looked up from germline, CDR1 is LGHDT and CDR2 is YNNKEL (reference sequence). CDR3 length: 16 residues.

To note about this clonotype: Since a much larger clone is just one base distant, this may be a read error. V gene TRBV2 combines with J gene TRBJ2-1; a weak D match, TRBD2 (7 bases). There are 16 residues in the CDR3. Germline CDR1 SNHLY, CDR2 FYNNEI. V gave up 6 bases and J gave up 0 bases, with 15 bases separating them. CDR3 bases: TGTGCCAGCAGGAGGGGGGACTACTCCTCCTACAATGAGCAGTTCTTC. Its protein is CASRRGDYSSYNEQFF. Supplemented by reference TRBV2 and TRBJ2-1, the full variable domain reads EPEVTQTPSHQVTQMGQEVILRCVPISNHLYFYWYRQILGQKVEFLVSFYNNEISEKSEIFDDQFSVERPDGSNFTLKIRSTKLEDSAMYFCASRRGDYSSYNEQFFGPGTRLTVL.